This T cell receptor beta chain appears in the sequencing data of a study of shared clonotypes between healthy human individuals. Study overall: Three plates were used per donor for CD4 naive, three for CD4 memory, two for CD8 naive and one for CD8 memory.

Trimming removed 6 bases from V and 8 bases from J; junction bases left unmatched: 11. Germline assignment: CDR1 SQVTM and CDR2 ANQGSEA. This CDR3 is 13 amino acids long. Using immunoSEQ multiplex PCR, the repertoire was profiled, and TCRdb retains in-frame clones only, with some absent. The top ten clones hold about 1.5% of a sample with under 1,100,000 clones, 75% of them seen once. This clonotype was obtained from a man between 18 and 35 years old in good health. The chain recombines TRBV29-1 with TRBJ1-2, with 8 bases identical to TRBD1. The specimen was memory CD4+ T cells sorted from blood. Subset meaning: CD45RA-negative fraction. CDR3 coding DNA: TGCAGCGTACTCGGACAGGGAGGAGTGGGCTACACCTTC. Translating gives CSVLGQGGVGYTF.